The entry that follows covers one T cell receptor beta chain sequence. This receptor's antigen is unknown. The input lacks base qualities; no much larger clone sits a single base away. For CDR1 and CDR2, the germline V gene lists MGHRA and YSYEKL. The CDR3, from cysteine to phenylalanine, totals 17 residues. The CDR3 DNA has 51 bases and is translated from base 1. Between the V and J ends, shortened by 4 bases and 6 bases respectively, the junction contains 22 bases. The record originates from a study of cytomegalovirus exposure and HLA in healthy donors (dated by TCRdb to the late 2010s). About the investigation overall: According to an earlier analysis of a few hundred of the donors, roughly 180 million T cells yielded 90 million to 140 million unique TCR beta sequences and approximately 300 Gb of sequence data. An early release that covered fewer than 750 HLA-typed donors contained approximately 320 gigabases of sequencing data and roughly 84 million unique TCR sequences. Of the roughly 400 genotyped donors, approximately 83% fell in the genetic ancestry cluster associated with self-reported Caucasian donors. The aim of the study was to test whether cataloging public T cell receptors could identify signatures of past pathogen exposure. The T cell repertoires of 700 or so subjects were profiled by immunosequencing and related to cytomegalovirus serostatus. Besides the first cohort of under 700 subjects, a separate validation cohort made up of roughly 130 different subjects was used. The study combined high-throughput TCR immunosequencing, statistical association of individual TCRs with disease status, and machine learning to predict cytomegalovirus infection status. To study patterns of TCR occurrence, a later analysis re-analyzed previously published TCR beta repertoires from 650 to 750 donors and added high-resolution HLA genotyping. Rather than using new phenotypic data, the later analysis identified candidate immune exposures from TCR beta sequences and from how often those sequences occurred across donors. An earlier analysis of some 500 of the donors used high-throughput TCR beta sequencing to judge whether each TCR beta V gene segment behaved as functional or pseudogenic. Alongside the repertoire data, information on donor age, sex, ethnicity and CMV serostatus was compiled. In a later genetic analysis, genome-wide SNP genotypes for about 65% of the roughly 670 donors were used, and that subset was treated as a discovery cohort. Every discovery cohort repertoire had been produced on one sequencing platform. Both class I and class II loci were covered by HLA typing, at four-digit resolution. The number of typed donors differed by locus: about 620-640 for A, B, C, DRB1 and DQB1; approximately 520 for DQA1; around 610 for DPA1; and about 470 for DPB1. Because of strong linkage in the cohort, roughly five DR-DQ haplotypes were treated as single units for association and clustering. Across some 400 genotyped donors of the cohort, an average of roughly 250,000 unique TCR beta nucleotide sequences per donor were sequenced, and around 20% of those sequences were non-productive. Broad study findings and their caveats: Broadly in line with IMGT annotations, most TCR beta V segments showed up in productive rearrangements about 87% or about 30% of the time in an earlier analysis of under 700 of the donors. When HLA alleles, especially DR and DQ, strongly co-occurred, attributing TCR associations to individual alleles was difficult. The presence/absence analyses assumed that sequencing depth was roughly uniform across donors, and that assumption may not be true. HLA typing was unavailable for some donors at each locus, so association tests used only the typed subset. The classifier was reported to diagnose cytomegalovirus status with high specificity and sensitivity in both the original cohort and the validation cohort. Specific HLA alleles were associated with 15,000 to 20,000 TCR beta sequences at a false discovery rate of 0.05 in a later analysis. In a later genetic analysis, fewer N-insertions in productive TCRs were reported among donors in an Asian-associated ancestry cluster than the roughly 640-donor mean. The earlier analysis of about 600 of the donors excluded some 15 rarely observed V segments, including chromosome 9 orphons, because counts were too low. The only immune exposure information available for the cohort was CMV serostatus. It was suggested by the authors that the approach could potentially be generalized to other disease states and immunological phenotypes. In the study, 164 TCR beta chains were listed as associated with cytomegalovirus. Correlated functional status among segregating V segments might be attributable to linkage disequilibrium, but an unknown experimental factor could not be ruled out. According to a later analysis, most CMV-associated TCR beta chains appeared to be HLA-restricted, and the HLA associations seemed to be driven largely by CMV exposure. The sequencing pipeline was judged likely to have produced a cluster of highly shared sequence variants as a technical artifact. A further reported finding was that TCR beta sequences accurately predicted the HLA-A and HLA-B alleles for most subjects in the first cohort. In a later analysis, several top co-occurrence clusters were reported to appear linked to parvovirus B19, influenza, CMV and Epstein-Barr virus. An association between a missense DCLRE1C variant and V-gene and J-gene trimming of TCR beta chains was found in a later genetic analysis and replicated in an independent cohort. The cohort was sequenced for TCR beta chains only, and without alpha or paired-chain data the features that could be detected were limited. Some IMGT-functional V segments, including TRBV6-2 and TRBV6-3, could not be told apart with the 87-base-pair reads, so those segments were excluded. According to a later analysis, TCR association rates differed among HLA loci, with DRB1 alleles showing the most associated TCRs and HLA-C alleles showing the fewest. A later analysis found that HLA-associated TCR beta chains were more clonally expanded and had lower generation probabilities than equally common non-associated chains. Most TCR sequences were seen in very few donors, while some public TCRs were found in many individuals. A few of the identified cytomegalovirus-associated TCR beta chains were confirmed in vitro to be specific for cytomegalovirus antigens.

Libraries came from the immunoSEQ multiplex PCR assay. The multiplex PCR relied on a mix of 60 forward primers for TCR Vbeta segments and 13 reverse primers for TCR Jbeta segments. A multiplex PCR assay on genomic DNA amplified the CDR3 region of rearranged TCR beta genes. The Illumina HiSeq System was used to sequence the amplified TCR beta libraries as 87-base-pair reads. The paper's data handling went like this. In a later analysis, roughly 80 million unique TCR beta chains were counted across the roughly 610 repertoires, and around 11 million of these chains were shared by at least two donors. Raw reads were error-corrected and collapsed into unique sequences by a nearest-neighbor algorithm in which closely related sequences were merged to remove PCR and sequencing errors. To assign V, D and J gene segments, CDR3 sequences were aligned to IMGT reference sequences. For a sequence to be retained, at least a six-nucleotide match to both a V gene segment and a J gene segment was required. A rearrangement was called productive if the CDR3 had no stop codons and remained in frame with V and J, and every other rearrangement was called non-productive. Following IMGT convention, CDR3 was defined as the stretch from the second conserved V-encoded cysteine to the conserved J-encoded phenylalanine. Sequences without an unambiguous match to a single V gene segment were excluded from the earlier analysis of a few hundred of the donors. An earlier analysis of 500 to 700 of the donors classified V segments as functional when productive rearrangements were above 56.7% and as segregating when the standard deviation between donors was above 5%. A statistical classification framework was developed to diagnose cytomegalovirus status using the catalog of TCR beta chain sequences. In a later analysis, TCR nucleotide sequences were compared against IMGT/GENE-DB human TR gene sequences so that V and J genes could be assigned. Using the TCRdist pipeline, a later analysis assigned CDR3 sequences along with most-parsimonious VDJ recombination scenarios. In a later analysis, each TCR beta chain was defined by its CDR3 amino acid sequence together with its V-gene family, and reads without a unique V-gene family were excluded. To address suspected cross-contamination and a sequencing artifact, a later analysis removed around 590 highly shared, low-generation-probability nucleotide sequences. In a later analysis, a clonal expansion index for each public chain was calculated from normalized within-repertoire ranks of inferred template counts. In a later analysis, generation probabilities were computed using a VDJ recombination model fitted to out-of-frame rearrangements, and the results were checked against IGoR. In a later analysis, hypergeometric tests were used to score TCR-TCR, TCR-HLA and TCR-CMV co-occurrence, with a repertoire-size bias correction applied to TCR pairs. In a later analysis, false discovery rates were estimated by permuting HLA or CMV assignments 20 times. In a later analysis, co-occurring TCRs were grouped with DBSCAN, and TCRdist sequence similarity was added when clustering was performed within HLA-allele-positive subsets. Co-occurrence clustering excluded repertoires with fewer than 30,000 or more than 120,000 public chains, plus five with anomalous nucleotide sharing. The table comes from immuneACCESS by way of TCRdb, which keeps in-frame sequences with V and J called. Part of the clones is missing from these tables; in studies checked, under half for an unresolved V gene and the rest for unknown reasons. V and J calls and clone size follow that table, whereas D and trimming were derived from the DNA. The sample data list 150,000 to 200,000 clones, and approximately 80% of these were observed just once. The top ten constitute 0.9% to 1.2% of the sample.

The cohort comprised 666 healthy bone marrow donors. At the time of sampling, all cohort members were nominally healthy, though unrecorded immune exposures were likely present. The donor tested CMV seronegative, placing the donor among the 352 seronegative members of the cohort. A peripheral blood sample was provided by each donor, and peripheral blood mononuclear cells were used for TCR beta sequencing. Genomic DNA was extracted from the blood cell samples with the Qiagen DNeasy Blood Extraction Kit. The receptor was derived from a woman aged 40 to 50 in good health and CMV-seronegative. Material for sequencing was PBMCs. This receptor chain uses TRBV4-1 and TRBJ1-5, and perhaps TRBD1 as D gene, on 5 matching bases. This receptor has the CDR3 CASSPSISRDSSQPQHF. In nucleotide form, the sequence is TGCGCCAGCAGCCCTTCCATCAGCAGGGATAGTAGTCAGCCCCAGCATTTT.